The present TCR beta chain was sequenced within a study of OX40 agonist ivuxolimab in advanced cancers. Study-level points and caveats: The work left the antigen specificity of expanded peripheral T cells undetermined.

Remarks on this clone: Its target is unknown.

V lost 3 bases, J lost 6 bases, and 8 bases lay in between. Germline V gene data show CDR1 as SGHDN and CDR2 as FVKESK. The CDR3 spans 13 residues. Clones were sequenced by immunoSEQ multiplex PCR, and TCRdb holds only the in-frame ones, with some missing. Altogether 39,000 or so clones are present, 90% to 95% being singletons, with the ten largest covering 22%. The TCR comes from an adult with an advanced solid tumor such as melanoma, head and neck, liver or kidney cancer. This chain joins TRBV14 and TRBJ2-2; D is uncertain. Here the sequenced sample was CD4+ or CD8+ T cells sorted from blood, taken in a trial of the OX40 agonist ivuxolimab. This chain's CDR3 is CASSHGFPGELFF. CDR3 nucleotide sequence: TGTGCCAGCAGCCACGGTTTTCCCGGGGAGCTGTTTTTT.